This T cell receptor (beta chain) was observed in a study of blood T cells in healthy people across ages. CDR3 length equals 14 residues. V was clipped by 2 bases and J by 5 bases, with 13 bases between them. The use of a sample-barcoded 5' primer and a J-beta primer mix characterized a second PCR of 7 to 11 cycles. TCRdb processed the 5' RACE reads anew with MiXCR; each CDR3 protein has one entry. The table has approximately 700,000 distinct CDR3 sequences, about 30% seen once; the top ten hold 15%. This clonotype was seen repeatedly, ten times or more. Its antigen is unknown. Whole-study results and caveats: Higher diversity, along with more naive CD4+ cells, distinguished long-lived donors from aged donors. Investigators viewed diversity estimates from one million T cells as underestimates, the study reported.

Material for sequencing was blood. J is TRBJ2-7 and V is TRBV12-3 or TRBV12-4; D is perhaps TRBD1 (6 bases). The TCR was taken from a woman older than 75 in good health. CDR3 loop: CASSLTLRGHEQYF. Written as DNA, the CDR3 is TGTGCCAGCAGTTTAACTCTCAGGGGCCACGAGCAGTACTTC.